The 24 T cell receptor beta chains reported below all come from one sample, sequenced in a study of OX40 agonist ivuxolimab in advanced cancers. The protocol was immunoSEQ multiplex PCR, while the TCRdb copy is restricted to in-frame clones and leaves out a portion. This sample has about 64,000 clones, with approximately 84% found just once. The sequencing used CD4+ or CD8+ T cells sorted from blood, collected in a trial of the OX40 agonist ivuxolimab. The origin of the receptors is an adult with an advanced solid tumor such as melanoma, head and neck, liver or kidney cancer.

The rearrangement links TRBV7-6 to TRBJ2-5, with TRBD1 matching over 8 bases. The CDR3 is 15 residues long. Germline V lookup: CDR1 SGHVS, CDR2 FNYEAQ. V lost 3 bases to trimming and J lost 4 bases; unmatched junction nucleotides: 7. CDR3 DNA: TGTGCCAGCAGCTTGCCCGGGACAGGCGGAGAGACCCAGTACTTC. Protein: CASSLPGTGGETQYF.

The rearrangement uses TRBV7-9 and TRBJ2-3, with no clear D. V was pared by 5 bases and J by 4 bases, with 7 bases between. CDR3 length: 12 residues. CDR1 SEHNR and CDR2 FQNEAQ come from the germline V gene (reference sequence). CDR3 DNA sequence: TGTGCCAGCAGCATCAGGCCAGATACGCAGTATTTT. This codes for CASSIRPDTQYF.

The gene calls are TRBV5-1 and TRBJ1-1, with D possibly TRBD1 on 6 matching bases. Germline CDR1 reads SGHRS; CDR2 reads YFSETQ. This CDR3 region has 13 residues. Between the trimmed V and J ends, which lost 4 bases and 7 bases, there was a span of 14 bases. The CDR3 sequence: CASSGGRANEAFF. The CDR3 DNA reads as TGCGCCAGCAGCGGGGGCAGGGCGAATGAAGCTTTCTTT.

This clone has more than one count but fewer than ten. The chain couples TRBV27 to TRBJ2-7, with TRBD2 matching 7 bases. Trimming at V came to 5 bases and at J to 4 bases, leaving 8 bases not matched to a gene. CDR1 is MNHEY, CDR2 SMNVEV, per germline (reference sequence). This CDR3 has 14 amino acids. CDR3: CASSAQRDGYEQYF. Here the CDR3 DNA reads TGTGCCAGCAGTGCCCAGCGGGACGGATACGAGCAGTACTTC.

The CDR3 nucleotides read TGCCCCAGCCGGGAGGGGGGCAGGAAAGACGAGCAGTACTTC. Translation gives CPSREGGRKDEQYF. The rearrangement links TRBV12-1 to TRBJ2-7; TRBD2 is the table's D call, not checked against the DNA. TRBV12-1 is assigned pseudogene status. The CDR3 loop spans 14 amino acids.

The chain uses TRBV6-1 and TRBJ1-6; D gene uncertain. There are 17 residues in the CDR3. Trimming left V 4 bases short and J 0 bases short, with 13 bases between. Germline V CDR1 and CDR2: MNHNS, SASEGT. CDR3 loop: CASSAEDSSSYNSPLHF. DNA of the CDR3: TGTGCCAGCAGTGCAGAGGACTCGAGCTCCTATAATTCACCCCTCCACTTT.

The chain has TRBV6-5 and TRBJ2-1, with 7 bases lining up with TRBD1. Germline lookup yields CDR1 MNHEY and CDR2 SVGAGI. The CDR3 totals 14 residues. Trimming at V came to 6 bases and at J to 7 bases, leaving 9 bases not matched to a gene. As DNA, the CDR3 is TGTGCCAGCAGCCCCGGGACAGTAACTAATGAGCAGTTCTTC. It encodes CASSPGTVTNEQFF.

V and J are TRBV2 and TRBJ2-3; D assignment may be TRBD1 or TRBD2 (6 bases each). Germline CDR1 is SNHLY and CDR2 is FYNNEI. Trimming stripped 8 bases from V and 0 bases from J, with 18 bases between. This CDR3 is 16 amino acids long. CDR3 DNA: TGTGCCAGCGGAGTGGTAAGAGGGGGGAGCACAGATACGCAGTATTTT. This encodes CASGVVRGGSTDTQYF.

The sample holds a few counts of this clone. The chain is built from TRBV18 and TRBJ1-5; D not certain. From germline, CDR1 is KGHSH and CDR2 LQKENI. Between the trimmed V and J ends, which lost 1 base and 1 base, there was a span of 5 bases. The CDR3 has 14 residues. As DNA, the CDR3 is TGTGCCAGCTCACCACTGGGGAGCAATCAGCCCCAGCATTTT. Translated: CASSPLGSNQPQHF. Based on the CDR3 plus reference TRBV18 and TRBJ1-5, the full variable domain is NAGVMQNPRHLVRRRGQEARLRCSPMKGHSHVYWYRQLPEEGLKFMVYLQKENIIDESGMPKERFSAEFPKEGPSILRIQQVVRGDSAAYFCASSPLGSNQPQHFGDGTRLSIL.

The V and J genes are TRBV6-1 and TRBJ2-1; weak D call: TRBD2 (6 bases). CDR1 is MNHNS and CDR2 is SASEGT in the germline V gene. The CDR3 spans 13 residues. The V and J ends lost 5 bases and 9 bases respectively, with 14 bases between them. The DNA of the CDR3 is TGTGCCAGCAGTTATTCGCGGGACGGTGAGCAGTTCTTC. It yields the protein CASSYSRDGEQFF.

The V call is TRBV2, the J call TRBJ1-1, with 9 bases that match TRBD1. V gave up 4 bases and J gave up 10 bases; unmatched junction bases: 4. This CDR3 comprises 12 residues. The germline gives CDR1 SNHLY, CDR2 FYNNEI. In DNA form, the CDR3 reads TGTGCCAGCAGTGGACAGGGGGGGCGAGCTTTCTTT. Encoded protein: CASSGQGGRAFF.

The J gene is TRBJ1-5, the V gene TRBV28; D gene ambiguous. Germline V gene sequence: CDR1 MDHEN, CDR2 SYDVKM. The CDR3 has 15 amino acids. Trimming pared 8 bases from V and 0 bases from J, leaving 14 bases between. CDR3: CASLTRSYSNQPQHF. In DNA form, the CDR3 reads TGTGCCAGCCTCACCAGATCTTATAGCAATCAGCCCCAGCATTTT.

This sequence joins TRBV10-1 and TRBJ2-5, with D perhaps TRBD2 (6 bases). The V gene's germline CDR1 is WNHNN and CDR2 SYGVQD (reference sequence). V dropped 3 bases and J dropped 7 bases, with 18 bases sitting between them. CDR3 length: 15 residues. CDR3 amino acids: CASSDGGAEDRTQYF. In nucleotides, the CDR3 is TGCGCCAGCAGTGACGGGGGAGCCGAGGATAGGACCCAGTACTTC.

The chain combines TRBV27 with TRBJ1-1; 8 bases are a match to TRBD1. This CDR3 contains 15 residues. Trimming at V came to 5 bases and at J to 1 base, leaving 6 bases not matched to a gene. Per the germline V gene, CDR1 is MNHEY and CDR2 is SMNVEV (reference sequence). CDR3 nucleotides: TGTGCCAGCAGTAACCGGGGACAGGCGAACACTGAAGCTTTCTTT. This codes for CASSNRGQANTEAFF.

The J gene is TRBJ1-1, the V gene TRBV30; no definite D call. CDR1 is GTSNPN and CDR2 is SVGIG in the germline V gene (reference sequence). This CDR3 comprises 12 residues. V lost 0 bases and J 10 bases, leaving 12 bases between the germline ends. The chain's CDR3 is CAWSVPPSAAFF. As DNA, the CDR3 is TGTGCCTGGAGTGTACCCCCAAGTGCAGCTTTCTTT.

The rearrangement links TRBV4-1 to TRBJ1-2; D is unresolved. Trimming shortened V by 0 bases and J by 2 bases, and 4 bases separated the two germline ends. Germline V gene data show CDR1 as MGHRA and CDR2 as YSYEKL. The CDR3 sequence is 13 residues long. The CDR3 spells CASSQEFNYGYTF. The CDR3 DNA reads as TGCGCCAGCAGCCAAGAGTTCAACTATGGCTACACCTTC.

This chain links TRBV28 with TRBJ2-1; D possibly uses TRBD1 or TRBD2 (5 bases each). CDR3 length: 12 amino acids. From germline, CDR1 is MDHEN and CDR2 SYDVKM. Trimming pared 4 bases from V and 12 bases from J, leaving 13 bases between. The CDR3: CASSSSGTLQFF. In nucleotides, the CDR3 is TGTGCCAGCAGTTCGTCCGGGACCTTGCAGTTCTTC.

This clone is a singleton in its sample. The chain carries TRBV28 and TRBJ1-1; possibly TRBD1 for D (6 bases). This CDR3 is 15 amino acids long. Germline CDR1 reads MDHEN; CDR2 reads SYDVKM. Trimming took 3 bases from V and 4 from J, leaving 15 bases between them. The CDR3 coding sequence is TGTGCCAGCAGTTTCGGAAGGGGGGGACGCACTGAAGCTTTCTTT. It is translated as CASSFGRGGRTEAFF.

This clone was seen a few times. This chain joins TRBV29-1 and TRBJ2-1; 7 bases are shared with TRBD2. After removal of 4 bases from V and 0 bases from J, the junction contained 0 bases not matched to a gene. This CDR3 is 13 amino acids long. The germline V gene has CDR1 SQVTM and CDR2 ANQGSEA. The CDR3 sequence: CSVVAGSYNEQFF. The CDR3 bases are TGCAGCGTTGTAGCGGGCTCCTACAATGAGCAGTTCTTC.

V and J are TRBV19 and TRBJ2-1, with 10 bases fitting TRBD2. This CDR3 has 15 residues. Germline V gene lookup returns CDR1 LNHDA and CDR2 SQIVND (reference sequence). V lost 5 bases and J lost 5; bases outside the gene matches: 6. The CDR3 region is CASSSSSGSDNEQFF. The CDR3 region has the DNA TGTGCCAGTAGTTCCTCTAGCGGGAGCGACAATGAGCAGTTCTTC.

A single count supports this clone. The chain is built from TRBV10-2 and TRBJ2-1; D gene unclear. Germline V gene lookup returns CDR1 WSHSY and CDR2 SAAADI. CDR3 length: 14 amino acids. Trimming cost V 3 bases and J 0 bases, with 6 bases left between them. The CDR3 bases are TGCGCCAGCAGTGAAGAAACCTCCTACAATGAGCAGTTCTTC. Translation: CASSEETSYNEQFF.

This clone occurred once. The gene calls are TRBV11-3 and TRBJ2-1; possible D gene TRBD2, 6 bases. Trimming stripped 1 base from V and 10 bases from J, with 11 bases between. CDR1 is SGHNT and CDR2 is YENEEA in the germline V gene. This CDR3 comprises 13 residues. The CDR3 DNA is TGTGCCAGCAGCTTAGGACGAGGGAGGGAGCAGTTCTTC. Translated: CASSLGRGREQFF.

This chain joins TRBV5-8 and TRBJ2-7, with D possibly being TRBD2 (5 bases). Trimming left V 0 bases short and J 5 bases short, with 15 bases between. Germline assignment: CDR1 SGHTS and CDR2 YDEGEE. This CDR3 contains 15 residues. CDR3 amino acids: CASSLAFGVGDEQYF. The CDR3 DNA reads TGTGCCAGCAGCTTGGCCTTTGGCGTGGGAGACGAGCAGTACTTC.

This clone was counted once. This rearrangement joins TRBV29-1 to TRBJ1-2, with TRBD1 matching 10 bases. Germline CDR1 reads SQVTM; CDR2 reads ANQGSEA. CDR3 length equals 13 residues. V lost 6 bases to trimming and J lost 4 bases; unmatched junction nucleotides: 5. CDR3 sequence: CSVGQGGLYGYTF. The CDR3, as DNA: TGCAGCGTCGGACAGGGGGGTCTCTATGGCTACACCTTC.